The 25 T cell receptor beta chains below were found in one sample sequenced in a study of Graves' ophthalmopathy and Graves' hyperthyroidism. Amplification of the TCR beta CDR3 regions used RNA transcripts (as template). HTBI primers were used in a first-round RT-PCR, which preceded a second-round multiplex PCR. Using its own MiXCR run on the multiplex PCR reads, TCRdb lists one record per CDR3 protein. The sample carries roughly 480,000 distinct CDR3 sequences, roughly 14% recorded once. Sample: blood. The receptors were gathered from a woman in her twenties or thirties with Graves' ophthalmopathy.

This clonotype showed up many times. The rearrangement joins TRBV12-3 or TRBV12-4 to TRBJ1-1; D is unclear. V dropped 6 bases and J dropped 8 bases, with 16 bases sitting between them. The CDR3 covers 13 residues. The CDR3 DNA follows: TGTGCCAGCAGGTTTAAGTGGCAAAAGGAAGCTTTCTTT. Protein: CASRFKWQKEAFF.

This clonotype has ten or more counts. The V call is TRBV20-1, the J call TRBJ1-5; D is undetermined. V dropped 4 bases and J dropped 0 bases, with 10 bases sitting between them. The CDR3 extends over 14 amino acids. Germline V gene sequence: CDR1 DFQATT, CDR2 SNEGSKA (reference sequence). The DNA for the CDR3 is TGCAGTGCTAACCGCAAAGATAGCAATCAGCCCCAGCATTTT. Translated: CSANRKDSNQPQHF.

This clonotype has a count of ten or more. V gene TRBV12-3 or TRBV12-4 combines with J gene TRBJ2-7, with TRBD2 matching over 8 bases. CDR3 length: 13 residues. V shed 8 bases and J 4 bases; nucleotides not matched to a gene: 7. The CDR3 DNA follows: TGTGCCAGCGCGCAGCGGGGGACTTACGAGCAGTACTTC. It specifies CASAQRGTYEQYF.

The chain combines TRBV5-1 with TRBJ2-7, with TRBD1 matching over 7 bases. The CDR3 length is 15 residues. V lost 4 bases to trimming and J lost 2 bases; unmatched junction nucleotides: 9. Germline CDR1 reads SGHRS; CDR2 reads YFSETQ. CDR3 nucleotide sequence: TGCGCCAGCAGCCTGCAGGGGGACACCACCTACGAGCAGTACTTC. Encoded protein: CASSLQGDTTYEQYF.

This chain uses TRBV9 with TRBJ2-2; D ambiguous. Germline V gives CDR1 SGDLS, CDR2 YYNGEE. V lost 3 bases to trimming and J lost 1 base, with 10 bases between them. The CDR3 sequence is 15 residues long. This CDR3 is CASSAHDGNTGELFF. DNA of the CDR3: TGTGCCAGCAGCGCCCACGACGGGAACACCGGGGAGCTGTTTTTT.

This clonotype was counted a few times. A read error may account for a junction end that differs from germline. V gene TRBV5-1 combines with J gene TRBJ2-4; 10 nucleotides align to TRBD2. Per germline, CDR1 SGHRS and CDR2 YFSETQ. This CDR3 has 14 residues. CDR3 nucleotide sequence: TGCGCCAGCAGCCAACTAGCGGGGAGGGACATTAAGTACTTC. Protein sequence: CASSQLAGRDIKYF.

The table lists this clonotype with a few counts. A much more abundant neighbour one base away suggests this may be a read error. The gene calls are TRBV15 and TRBJ1-1, with a tentative D call TRBD1 (5 bases). In germline, CDR1 is LNHNV, CDR2 YYDKDF (reference sequence). The CDR3 length is 18 residues. V was trimmed by 3 bases and J by 4 bases, leaving 24 bases between them. CDR3 residues: CATSRGGWAVPRGTEAFF. The CDR3, as DNA: TGTGCCACCAGCAGGGGTGGGTGGGCCGTTCCGAGGGGCACTGAAGCTTTCTTT.

This clonotype has at least ten counts. A read error is possible here, since a much larger clone lies one base away. The chain couples TRBV12-3 or TRBV12-4 to TRBJ2-5; no clear D gene. This CDR3 has 14 residues. The CDR3 is CTSSLAVSVKTQYF. CDR3 nucleotides: TGTACCAGCAGTTTAGCTGTCTCGGTGAAGACCCAGTACTTC.

This clonotype was counted ten times or more. The chain employs TRBV3-1 and TRBJ1-3; maybe TRBD1 (5 bases). Germline V CDR1 and CDR2: LGHDT, YNNKEL (reference sequence). This CDR3 contains 16 residues. V lost 4 bases to trimming and J lost 1 base, with 14 bases between them. The CDR3 sequence is CASSLPGRMSGNTIYF. DNA of the CDR3: TGTGCCAGCAGCCTGCCGGGGCGGATGTCTGGAAACACCATATATTTT. Supplemented by reference TRBV3-1 and TRBJ1-3, the full variable domain reads DTAVSQTPKYLVTQMGNDKSIKCEQNLGHDTMYWYKQDSKKFLKIMFSYNNKELIINETVPNRFSPKSPDKAHLNLHINSLELGDSAVYFCASSLPGRMSGNTIYFGEGSWLTVV.

The rearrangement uses TRBV7-3 and TRBJ1-3, with D perhaps TRBD1 (5 bases). V was pared by 5 bases and J by 0 bases, with 11 bases between. CDR3 length: 15 amino acids. Germline CDR1 and CDR2: SGHTA and FQGTGA. This CDR3 reads CASSPAGLSGNTIYF. DNA of the CDR3: TGTGCCAGCAGCCCGGCGGGGCTCTCTGGAAACACCATATATTTT. Filled out from reference TRBV7-3 and TRBJ1-3, the complete variable domain reads GAGVSQTPSNKVTEKGKYVELRCDPISGHTALYWYRQSLGQGPEFLIYFQGTGAADDSGLPNDRFFAVRPEGSVSTLKIQRTERGDSAVYLCASSPAGLSGNTIYFGEGSWLTVV.

This clonotype has ten or more counts. The genes are TRBV5-1 and TRBJ1-5; 9 nucleotides match TRBD1. Germline V gives CDR1 SGHRS, CDR2 YFSETQ. V trimming: 2 bases; J trimming: 6 bases; junction bases outside the gene matches: 6. This CDR3 contains 15 residues. This CDR3 is CASSFTGGNAQPQHF. CDR3 DNA: TGCGCCAGCAGCTTTACAGGGGGCAATGCTCAGCCCCAGCATTTT.

There are many counts of this clonotype. The chain has TRBV6-1 and TRBJ2-4, with D possibly being TRBD1 (5 bases). CDR1 and CDR2 (germline): MNHNS, SASEGT. This CDR3 region has 13 residues. Trimming removed 5 bases from V and 7 bases from J, with 12 bases in between. CDR3 residues: CASSLRVWNIQYF. The CDR3 nucleotides are TGTGCCAGCAGTCTCAGGGTTTGGAACATTCAGTACTTC.

This clonotype was seen ten or more times. The V call is TRBV6-4, the J call TRBJ1-1, with 7 bases that match TRBD1. Losses at the gene ends were 6 bases for V and 2 bases for J; bases not matched to a gene: 6. Germline CDR1 is MRHNA and CDR2 is SNTAGT. The CDR3 sequence is 14 residues long. The CDR3 loop is CASRRDRDNTEAFF. The CDR3 DNA follows: TGTGCCAGCAGAAGGGACAGAGATAACACTGAAGCTTTCTTT.

There are many counts of this clonotype. The rearrangement uses TRBV7-9 and TRBJ1-2, with D perhaps TRBD1 (5 bases). With 7 bases removed from V and 0 bases from J, the gap between germline ends came to 21 bases. This CDR3 is 17 amino acids long. The V gene's germline CDR1 is SEHNR and CDR2 FQNEAQ (reference sequence). The CDR3 protein is CASIPWDLGVANYGYTF. The CDR3 DNA is TGTGCCAGCATCCCCTGGGACTTAGGGGTAGCTAACTATGGCTACACCTTC.

This clonotype was recorded at least ten times. This chain uses TRBV7-8 with TRBJ2-7; 9 bases are a match to TRBD1. Unmatched junction bases numbered 4, after V lost 8 bases and J lost 5 bases. Germline V lookup: CDR1 SGHVS, CDR2 FQNEAQ. CDR3 length equals 12 residues. CDR3 bases: TGTGCCAGCGGGACAGGGTGGGACGAGCAGTACTTC. Translating gives CASGTGWDEQYF.

This clonotype was detected many times. This rearrangement joins TRBV5-1 to TRBJ2-7; tentatively, D is TRBD2 (6 bases). Germline assignment: CDR1 SGHRS and CDR2 YFSETQ. This CDR3 spans 16 amino acids. Trimming took off 1 base at V and 6 bases at J, with 20 bases between the two ends. DNA for the CDR3: TGCGCCAGCAGCTTGATTCGGGCCAGAGGGAGGAGCGAGCAGTACTTC. Its translation is CASSLIRARGRSEQYF. Full variable domain (missing parts from reference TRBV5-1 and TRBJ2-7): KAGVTQTPRYLIKTRGQQVTLSCSPISGHRSVSWYQQTPGQGLQFLFEYFSETQRNKGNFPGRFSGRQFSNSRSEMNVSTLELGDSALYLCASSLIRARGRSEQYFGPGTRLTVT.

This clonotype was recorded many times. The chain is built from TRBV6-1 and TRBJ1-2; D gene ambiguous. Trimming cost V 1 base and J 0 bases, with 9 bases left between them. CDR1 and CDR2 from the germline V gene are MNHNS and SASEGT. This CDR3 is 15 amino acids long. The CDR3: CASSEEGNANYGYTF. The CDR3 DNA is TGTGCCAGCAGTGAAGAAGGGAATGCTAACTATGGCTACACCTTC.

This clonotype was recorded many times. The genes are TRBV12-3 or TRBV12-4 and TRBJ2-7; 9 nucleotides match TRBD1. V gave up 8 bases and J gave up 6 bases; unmatched junction bases: 8. CDR3 length: 13 residues. The CDR3 sequence: CASSRDRVREQYF. The CDR3 region has the DNA TGTGCCAGCTCCCGGGACAGGGTGCGCGAGCAGTACTTC.

This clonotype was counted many times. This chain connects TRBV12-3 or TRBV12-4 to TRBJ2-4, with unresolved D. V was shortened by 4 bases and J by 6 bases, with 10 bases between the two germline ends. The CDR3 loop spans 13 amino acids. CDR3: CASSSPGPNIQYF. CDR3 DNA: TGTGCCAGCAGTTCCCCGGGCCCAAACATTCAGTACTTC.

This clonotype was found many times. V gene TRBV6-1 combines with J gene TRBJ1-2; D gene unclear. V was pared by 6 bases and J by 7 bases, with 18 bases between. Germline V CDR1 and CDR2: MNHNS, SASEGT. This CDR3 has 14 residues. The CDR3 coding sequence is TGTGCCAGCAGCCCCGGGCCCCTCGGGGTTGGCTACACCTTC. This gives the protein CASSPGPLGVGYTF.

This clonotype has a count of ten or more. One end of the junction is discordant with germline, which a read error may explain. V gene TRBV7-9 combines with J gene TRBJ2-7, with 12 bases fitting TRBD1. CDR3 length equals 14 residues. Germline CDR1 and CDR2: SEHNR and FQNEAQ (reference sequence). The CDR3 here is CASSPPGQGASSLF. The CDR3 nucleotides are TGTGCCAGCAGCCCCCCGGGACAGGGGGCTTCCAGCCTCTTC. Variable domain in full (rest from reference TRBV7-9 and TRBJ2-7): DTGVSQNPRHKITKRGQNVTFRCDPISEHNRLYWYRQTLGQGPEFLTYFQNEAQLEKSRLLSDRFSAERPKGSFSTLEIQRTEQGDSAMYLCASSPPGQGASSLFGPGTRLTVT.

This chain links TRBV2 with TRBJ2-5; a possible D gene is TRBD2 (6 bases). Deletions cut 1 base from V and 2 bases from J, with 11 bases between. CDR1 SNHLY and CDR2 FYNNEI come from the germline V gene. The CDR3 covers 15 residues. The CDR3 region is CASSEESSGQETQYF. The CDR3 DNA reads TGTGCCAGCAGTGAAGAGAGTAGCGGACAAGAGACCCAGTACTTC.

Many counts were recorded for this clonotype. The genes are TRBV7-9 and TRBJ2-5; possible D gene TRBD1, 6 bases. The CDR3 contains 13 residues. The V end lost 5 bases, the J end lost 4 bases, and 11 bases lay between the germline ends. CDR1 is SEHNR and CDR2 is FQNEAQ in the germline V gene (reference sequence). CDR3 bases: TGTGCCAGCAGCATGACAGGCGGAGAGACCCAGTACTTC. Its protein is CASSMTGGETQYF.

This clonotype was recorded many times. V usage is TRBV12-5 and J usage is TRBJ2-7; D remains ambiguous. V dropped 3 bases and J dropped 4 bases, with 4 bases sitting between them. Germline CDR1 LGHNT, CDR2 FRNRAP. The CDR3 has 11 amino acids. CDR3 DNA sequence: TGTGCTAGTGGTTTCGGTTACGAGCAGTACTTC. Translated, it gives CASGFGYEQYF.

The chain has TRBV2 and TRBJ2-5; the D gene is possibly TRBD1 (6 bases). Trimming took 1 base from V and 3 from J, leaving 15 bases between them. This CDR3 has 16 residues. In germline, CDR1 is SNHLY, CDR2 FYNNEI. CDR3 in DNA: TGTGCCAGCAGTGAAGACCTCTTAGCAGGGGAAGAGACCCAGTACTTC. Amino acids: CASSEDLLAGEETQYF.